This T cell receptor beta chain appears in the sequencing data of a study of glioma-infiltrating T cells. Looked up from germline, CDR1 is SGDLS and CDR2 is YYNGEE. The CDR3 spans 14 residues. With V trimmed by 3 bases and J by 6 bases, 2 bases remained unmatched. General study results and limits: Only very few CDR3 sequences appeared in both tissue and blood. Above-expected tissue-blood divergence occurred in all gliomas, most in low-grade ones.

The iRepertoire nested amplicon-rescue multiplex PCR amplified TCR alpha and beta CDR3s from RNA. Tissue mRNA or PBMC total RNA, roughly 85-450 ng, went into one-step reverse transcription and amplification. MiXCR, applied by TCRdb to the multiplex PCR reads, yields one record per CDR3 protein. The sample records approximately 4,900 distinct CDR3 sequences, approximately 34% being singletons. In the case of this clonotype: Antigen specificity is unknown.

This receptor was obtained from a human donor with low-grade glioma or glioblastoma, undergoing nonglioma brain surgery, or in good health (not recorded which). Sequences were obtained from glioma tissue, nonneoplastic brain tissue, or PBMCs (not recorded which). The rearrangement joins TRBV9 to TRBJ2-2; 10 nucleotides line up with TRBD1. The CDR3 loop is CASSADRGPGELFF. The CDR3 bases are TGTGCCAGCAGCGCCGACAGGGGGCCCGGGGAGCTGTTTTTT.